This entry is about one TCR beta chain. The target antigen is unknown. The sample is drawn from a study of tumor-infiltrating lymphocytes in primary liver carcinoma. Overall study findings and caveats: Relative to blood, tumors carried a significantly larger fraction of the repertoire in their top 250 clones (p = 0.039). It was tumor-adjacent and tumor-blood pairs that overlapped less than tumor region pairs did.

The germline CDR1 and CDR2 sequences are MNHEY and SVGAGI. The length of the CDR3 is 16 residues. Trimming took off 4 bases at V and 4 bases at J, with 20 bases between the two ends. Priming with a constant-region primer yielded TCR beta cDNA from about 500 ng total RNA. Libraries for TCR beta were built through three nested multiplex PCR rounds, which together made up a slightly modified ARM-PCR procedure. Forward primers for TRBV1-TRBV30 and a C-beta reverse primer served the first two PCR rounds, at about 11 cycles each. TCRdb itself ran the multiplex PCR reads through MiXCR, one entry per CDR3 protein. The sample records tens of thousands of distinct CDR3 sequences, about two thirds being singletons. Extraction of RNA together with DNA used about 17-30 mg of unsorted bulk tissue. Patients carried chronic HBV infection without prior treatment.

Sequences were obtained from liver tumor tissue from sampling region 5. Noted subset: tumor region T5, tumor centre. The origin of this receptor is a man between 40 and 49 years old with primary liver carcinoma and hepatitis B virus infection. This chain uses TRBV6-5 with TRBJ2-7, with D unclear. CDR3 sequence (DNA): TGTGCCAGCAGTTGCTTCTTAGCAGGAGAGGATTACGAGCAGTACTTC. Translating it yields CASSCFLAGEDYEQYF.